This T cell receptor beta chain was sequenced in a study of a mutant IDH1 vaccine in newly diagnosed glioma. Background on the study: Therapy received beforehand was radiotherapy, temozolomide, or both, with most patients given both. Points from the study as a whole: Researchers report vaccine-induced immune responses in roughly 93% of patients. Changes in top peripheral clonotypes did not appear linked to pseudoprogression.

The time point is: baseline, week 1 (first vaccination visit). Treatment: pre-vaccination baseline after standard-of-care therapy. The study enrolled donors with new WHO grade 3 or 4 IDH1-mutant, ATRX-lost astrocytomas. V was pared by 4 bases and J by 2 bases, with 13 bases between. Germline CDR1 reads SGHDT; CDR2 reads YYEEEE. The CDR3 has 14 residues. This clone was seen only once. Its cognate antigen is unknown. Clones were read by immunoSEQ multiplex PCR, and TCRdb kept only the in-frame ones, dropping some. The data hold about 67,000 clones, with around 83% observed a single time. The V call is TRBV5-6, the J call TRBJ2-7; maybe TRBD2 (6 bases). Source: peripheral blood mononuclear cells (PBMCs), taken from a glioma patient treated with radiotherapy, temozolomide or both. This sequence was found in a woman younger than 35 with glioma. Some clones in this sample may be carry-over from other donors' samples. This chain's CDR3 is CASSRGTWTYEQYF. CDR3 coding DNA: TGTGCCAGCAGCCGCGGGACCTGGACCTACGAGCAGTACTTC.